A single sample is the source of the 24 T cell receptor beta chains below, sequenced in a study of OX40 agonist ivuxolimab in advanced cancers. The method behind the library was the immunoSEQ multiplex PCR assay. The clones in this table, taken by TCRdb from immuneACCESS, are in-frame only. Not every clone is retained; where verified, under half of the shortfall comes from an unresolved V gene, and the cause of the rest is unknown. The sample table records tens of thousands of clones; over 80% of these occur just once. The ten largest clones add up to approximately 0.5% of the sample. The sample in question was CD4+ or CD8+ T cells sorted from blood, obtained in a trial of the OX40 agonist ivuxolimab. The receptors originated from an adult with an advanced solid tumor such as melanoma, head and neck, liver or kidney cancer.

V is TRBV2 and J is TRBJ2-3; no clear D. V lost 9 bases, J lost 4 bases, and 5 bases lay in between. CDR1 and CDR2 from the germline V gene are SNHLY and FYNNEI. This CDR3 spans 10 amino acids. In DNA form, the CDR3 reads TGTGCCAGAAGCGCAGATACGCAGTATTTT. This sequence encodes CARSADTQYF.

The V call is TRBV15, the J call TRBJ2-1, with TRBD1 as a possible D gene (7 bases). The CDR3 has 15 amino acids. Per germline, CDR1 LNHNV and CDR2 YYDKDF (reference sequence). Trimming pared 0 bases from V and 8 bases from J, leaving 14 bases between. CDR3 protein: CATSRDPGRGDEQFF. CDR3 coding DNA: TGTGCCACCAGCAGAGATCCCGGCAGGGGGGATGAGCAGTTCTTC.

The rearrangement links TRBV4-1 to TRBJ1-5, with a weak D call TRBD1 (5 bases). The CDR3 contains 16 residues. Trimming removed 3 bases at V and 0 bases at J, with 12 bases between. Per germline, CDR1 MGHRA and CDR2 YSYEKL. CDR3: CASSQRQSYSNQPQHF. The CDR3 coding sequence is TGCGCCAGCAGCCAGAGACAGAGTTATAGCAATCAGCCCCAGCATTTT.

The CDR3 coding sequence is TGTGCCAGTAGTATAGAAGGGGCGTTAAGAGGTGAGCAGTTCTTC. Amino acids: CASSIEGALRGEQFF. J is TRBJ2-1 and V is TRBV19, with a possible D match to TRBD1 (5 bases). Germline V gene lookup returns CDR1 LNHDA and CDR2 SQIVND (reference sequence). The CDR3 contains 15 residues. V dropped 0 bases and J dropped 9 bases, with 15 bases sitting between them.

The chain links TRBV10-3 to TRBJ1-5, with a weak D call TRBD1 (5 bases). The V end was cut by 0 bases, the J end by 3 bases, with 12 bases between. The CDR3 has 16 amino acids. CDR1 and CDR2 (germline): ENHRY, SYGVKD. CDR3 bases: TGTGCCATCAGTGAGTCGAGGGCAGGGAACAATCAGCCCCAGCATTTT. Translating gives CAISESRAGNNQPQHF.

The rearrangement links TRBV5-4 to TRBJ2-3; D is unresolved. CDR1 is SGHNT, CDR2 YYREEE, per germline (reference sequence). CDR3 size: 11 residues. V was cut by 5 bases and J by 3 bases, with 4 bases left in between. The CDR3 spells CASSTTDTQYF. The CDR3 DNA is TGTGCCAGCAGTACAACAGATACGCAGTATTTT.

The chain employs TRBV29-1 and TRBJ2-1; D is uncertain. Trimming stripped 4 bases from V and 6 bases from J, with 4 bases between. This CDR3 contains 10 residues. Germline CDR1 is SQVTM and CDR2 is ANQGSEA. This CDR3 is CSVGGNEQFF. The DNA of the CDR3 is TGCAGCGTTGGGGGCAATGAGCAGTTCTTC.

This clone was observed a few times. The chain links TRBV27 to TRBJ2-7; the match to TRBD2 covers 14 bases. With 11 bases clipped from V and 6 bases from J, the junction kept 12 bases outside the gene matches. The CDR3 consists of 15 residues. Germline loops: CDR1 MNHEY, CDR2 SMNVEV (reference sequence). This CDR3 is CASKILGTSGSEQYF. CDR3 DNA: TGTGCCTCCAAGATCCTGGGGACTAGCGGGAGCGAGCAGTACTTC.

Concerning this clone: A read error may produce the germline difference seen at one junction end. V usage is TRBV6-1 and J usage is TRBJ1-2, with no clear D. The V gene's germline CDR1 is MNHNS and CDR2 SASEGT. CDR3 length equals 13 residues. The CDR3 loop is CATAASGGYDYTF. The CDR3 bases are TGTGCCACCGCCGCTTCAGGTGGCTATGACTACACCTTC.

The chain recombines TRBV19 with TRBJ2-7; D remains unclear. CDR3 length: 13 residues. With 7 bases removed from V and 6 bases from J, the gap between germline ends came to 16 bases. Germline values: CDR1 LNHDA, CDR2 SQIVND (reference sequence). The CDR3 bases are TGTGCCAGTAAAAGGGCTGGCCTGGGCGAGCAGTACTTC. This encodes CASKRAGLGEQYF. The whole variable domain, remainder taken from reference TRBV19 and TRBJ2-7, is DGGITQSPKYLFRKEGQNVTLSCEQNLNHDAMYWYRQDPGQGLRLIYYSQIVNDFQKGDIAEGYSVSREKKESFPLTVTSAQKNPTAFYLCASKRAGLGEQYFGPGTRLTVT.

This chain connects TRBV28 to TRBJ2-2, with TRBD2 matching over 8 bases. Germline V gene data show CDR1 as MDHEN and CDR2 as SYDVKM. The CDR3 covers 14 residues. Germline trimming cut 8 bases from V and 4 bases from J; bases unmatched to any gene: 6. As DNA, the CDR3 is TGTGCCAGCGGAAGCGGGAGTCGCACCGGGGAGCTGTTTTTT. Its protein product is CASGSGSRTGELFF.

The rearrangement uses TRBV5-5 and TRBJ1-1; D uncertain. From germline, CDR1 is SGHKS and CDR2 YYEKEE (reference sequence). V gave up 4 bases and J gave up 4 bases, with 26 bases separating them. The CDR3 has 18 amino acids. The CDR3 nucleotides are TGTGCCAGCAGCCACGACCCCAGCCTTTGGAGGATGGGCACTGAAGCTTTCTTT. It specifies CASSHDPSLWRMGTEAFF.

The gene calls are TRBV7-2 and TRBJ2-3; possibly TRBD1 or TRBD2 for D (5 bases each). The germline CDR1 and CDR2 sequences are SGHTA and FQGNSA. V was clipped by 5 bases and J by 3 bases, with 12 bases between them. CDR3 length: 14 amino acids. The CDR3 sequence is CASSGDAVTDTQYF. In DNA, the CDR3 is TGTGCCAGCAGCGGGGACGCCGTAACAGATACGCAGTATTTT.

The V call is TRBV19, the J call TRBJ2-2; 11 bases match TRBD2. CDR1 and CDR2 from the germline V gene are LNHDA and SQIVND (reference sequence). Unmatched junction bases numbered 9, after V lost 5 bases and J lost 7 bases. The CDR3 runs 16 residues. The CDR3 DNA follows: TGTGCCAGTAGTTACCCTAGAACTAGCGGGAGCGGGGAGCTGTTTTTT. Its protein product is CASSYPRTSGSGELFF.

The gene calls are TRBV2 and TRBJ1-1; D not certain. This CDR3 is built from 19 residues. Germline CDR1 is SNHLY and CDR2 is FYNNEI. Trimming cost V 6 bases and J 0 bases, with 26 bases left between them. CDR3 sequence (DNA): TGTGCCAGCAGAGTGACCTTTGCCCGTCTACCTACCATGAACACTGAAGCTTTCTTT. This encodes CASRVTFARLPTMNTEAFF.

There are a few counts of this clone. The chain uses TRBV29-1 and TRBJ1-4, with D hard to call. CDR1 and CDR2 (germline): SQVTM, ANQGSEA. The CDR3 is 14 residues long. Trimming stripped 2 bases from V and 6 bases from J, with 13 bases between. The CDR3 DNA reads as TGCAGCGTTGAAAAAAGGAGTACGGATGAAAAACTGTTTTTT. Protein: CSVEKRSTDEKLFF.

This clone was picked up one time. The junction shows a germline mismatch at one end, possibly a read error. The chain joins TRBV2 to TRBJ2-3; no reliable D call. This CDR3 comprises 13 residues. CDR1 SNHLY and CDR2 FYNNEI come from the germline V gene. Here the CDR3 reads CAGSEDRTDTQYF. The CDR3 region has the DNA TGTGCCGGCAGTGAAGACCGCACAGATACGCAGTATTTT.

V usage is TRBV28 and J usage is TRBJ1-2; 8 bases match TRBD1. With V trimmed by 4 bases and J by 0 bases, 4 bases remained unmatched. The CDR3 has 15 residues. Germline V gene sequence: CDR1 MDHEN, CDR2 SYDVKM. CDR3 in amino acids: CASSSLDRANYGYTF. The CDR3 region has the DNA TGTGCCAGCAGTTCATTGGACAGGGCTAACTATGGCTACACCTTC.

The CDR3 sequence: CASSTGLAGVGGETQYF. The CDR3 DNA is TGTGCCAGCTCTACCGGACTAGCGGGAGTAGGGGGAGAGACCCAGTACTTC. The chain has TRBV18 and TRBJ2-5; 13 bases map to TRBD2. V trimming: 6 bases; J trimming: 4 bases; junction bases outside the gene matches: 11. CDR1 is KGHSH and CDR2 is LQKENI in the germline V gene. The CDR3 sequence is 17 residues long.

This rearrangement joins TRBV5-3 to TRBJ2-7, with TRBD1 matching 8 bases. TRBV5-3 falls under the ORF class, with uncertain function. The V and J ends lost 0 bases and 4 bases, in that order; junction bases with no gene match: 9. The CDR3 is 16 residues long. The CDR3 DNA sequence: TGTGCCAGAAGCTTGGCCGTAAGACAGGGGAAATACGAGCAGTACTTC. Amino acids: CARSLAVRQGKYEQYF.

The genes are TRBV15 and TRBJ1-1; possible D gene TRBD1, 5 bases. The CDR3 is made up of 14 amino acids. Per the germline V gene, CDR1 is LNHNV and CDR2 is YYDKDF (reference sequence). Trimming took 1 base from V and 4 from J, leaving 10 bases between them. CDR3 protein: CATSRAEGTTEAFF. In DNA form, the CDR3 reads TGTGCCACCAGCAGAGCTGAGGGGACCACTGAAGCTTTCTTT.

This chain links TRBV2 with TRBJ1-3; no clear D gene. V lost 6 bases to trimming and J lost 2 bases, with 20 bases between them. The length of the CDR3 is 17 residues. In germline, CDR1 is SNHLY, CDR2 FYNNEI. The CDR3 spells CASRSFNTLIAGNTIYF. CDR3 coding DNA: TGTGCCAGCAGGTCGTTCAATACGCTGATAGCTGGAAACACCATATATTTT.

This chain links TRBV7-9 with TRBJ2-5, with D perhaps matching TRBD1 or TRBD2 (6 bases each). Germline loops: CDR1 SEHNR, CDR2 FQNEAQ (reference sequence). V was clipped by 3 bases and J by 5 bases, with 16 bases between them. This CDR3 is built from 15 residues. DNA for the CDR3: TGTGCCAGCAGCTTCTTCGGGGGCATAGGGGAGACCCAGTACTTC. Protein sequence: CASSFFGGIGETQYF.

This chain joins TRBV11-2 and TRBJ2-5; no reliable D call. This CDR3 is 11 amino acids long. Germline CDR1 reads SGHAT; CDR2 reads FQNNGV. Deletions cut 0 bases from V and 4 bases from J, with 0 bases between. The CDR3: CASSLEETQYF. Here the CDR3 DNA reads TGTGCCAGCAGCTTAGAAGAGACCCAGTACTTC.